What follows is one TCR beta chain and its context. Other DNA sequences of this sample code for an identical CDR3. This record comes from a study of CD8+ T cells in alopecia areata. Regarding treatment: oral pan-JAK inhibitor, 5-10 mg twice daily. Researchers took lesional scalp punch biopsies and peripheral blood from people who were alopecia areata patients. The CDR3 loop spans 12 amino acids. V lost 1 base and J 4 bases, leaving 5 bases between the germline ends. Germline assignment: CDR1 SEHNR and CDR2 FQNEAQ (reference sequence). The sequencing template was cDNA reverse transcribed from extracted RNA. Repertoires were generated with immunoSEQ multiplex PCR, while TCRdb's copy carries only in-frame clones and drops some. The sample lists about 120,000 clones; roughly three fifths were seen once.

The genes are TRBV7-9 and TRBJ2-7; D gene unclear. This receptor was obtained from a human donor with alopecia areata. Specimen: CD4+ T cells sorted from blood, collected at week 24, from a patient treated with tofacitinib. The CDR3: CASSLVGYEQYF. DNA for the CDR3: TGTGCCAGCAGCTTAGTGGGTTACGAGCAGTACTTC.